The subject of this entry is one T cell receptor beta chain. Antigen specificity is unknown. The CDR3 spans 13 residues. V lost 4 bases and J lost 2, with 8 bases in between. The germline gives CDR1 SNHLY, CDR2 FYNNEI. These data are taken from a study of OX40 agonist ivuxolimab in advanced cancers. About the research overall: Among those treated, three patients had partial responses, one with hepatocellular carcinoma and two with cutaneous melanoma.

Libraries were prepared by immunoSEQ multiplex PCR; TCRdb keeps only in-frame clonotypes and omits some of them. This table has under 80,000 clones, around 86% appearing once. Whole-study results and caveats: The CD4+ and CD8+ T cells in the blood had expanded clonally by week 6 at 0.1 to 3.0 mg/kg.

The receptor comes from an adult with an advanced solid tumor such as melanoma, head and neck, liver or kidney cancer. The chain employs TRBV2 and TRBJ2-5; D remains ambiguous. This material consisted of CD4+ or CD8+ T cells sorted from blood, taken in a trial of the OX40 agonist ivuxolimab. This CDR3 reads CASSGVLQETQYF. Here the CDR3 DNA reads TGTGCCAGCAGTGGGGTACTGCAAGAGACCCAGTACTTC.